This T cell receptor (beta chain) appears in the sequencing data of a study of OX40 agonist ivuxolimab in advanced cancers. Notes on the research overall: Ivuxolimab was an agonistic, fully human IgG2 monoclonal antibody directed against OX40 (CD134), a costimulatory receptor. Intravenous ivuxolimab was administered to patients every 2 weeks at six dose levels: 0.01, 0.1, 0.3, 1.5, 3 and 10 mg/kg. Of the 50 or so patients in dose escalation, 19 had hepatocellular carcinoma, approximately 15 had melanoma, 9 had renal cell carcinoma and 9 had head and neck cancer. A male proportion of almost 85% and a mean age of around 60 years, ranging from about 20 to 80, were recorded for the dose-escalation cohort. Prior anti-PD-1, anti-PD-L1 or anti-CTLA-4 therapy was permitted, and checkpoint inhibitors had been received by 40% to 50% of dose-escalation patients. Partial responses were achieved by three dose-escalation patients, of whom one had hepatocellular carcinoma and two had cutaneous melanoma. Peripheral TCRbeta sequencing aimed to test whether ivuxolimab altered TCR sequence diversity and caused clonal T-cell expansion. The monotherapy dose-escalation portion (N ≈ 52 patients) of the phase I ivuxolimab trial is reported in the paper.

Comments on this clone: The clone's antigen remains unknown. Nothing much larger sits one base from this clone, and base qualities are not available.

On the study overall, not on this receptor specifically: At doses of 0.1 to 3.0 mg/kg, clonal expansion of both CD4+ and CD8+ T cells in blood was seen between baseline and week 6. After ivuxolimab, expanded clones were on average more numerous among CD8+ T cells than among CD4+ T cells. In partial responders in the 0.1-3.0 mg/kg groups, normalized peripheral clonal expansion was found to be among the lowest, especially among CD8+ T cells. The antigen specificity of the peripheral T cells that underwent clonal expansion was not determined. Low levels of normalized T-cell clonal expansion were also shown by some nonresponding patients.

Genomic DNA was isolated from the sorted cells so that the TCRbeta CDR3 region could be sequenced. TCRbeta CDR3 regions were sequenced using the immunoSEQ Assay. TCRdb obtained this table from immuneACCESS and retained in-frame rearrangements with V and J assigned. These tables miss some clones; where compared with another copy, unresolved V genes account for less than half of the shortfall, and the remainder is unexplained. Across this sample there are 35,000 to 45,000 clones, with 91% seen only once. Approximately 28% of the sample goes to the ten largest clones. Patients with autoimmune disease history or receiving systemic immunosuppression were excluded from the trial. Peripheral blood for TCR sequencing was drawn from every dose cohort at baseline, at cycle 4 day 1 and at cycle 7 day 1. Samples were obtained from an open-label, multicenter, first-in-human phase I dose-escalation trial of ivuxolimab. Adults with locally advanced or metastatic head and neck squamous cell, hepatocellular, melanoma or renal cell carcinoma were enrolled in the trial. Before TCR sequencing, CD4+ and CD8+ T cells were separately sorted from peripheral blood.

From cysteine to phenylalanine, the CDR3 is 13 amino acids long. The read is trimmed to its CDR3 DNA, 39 bases read in frame from base 1. V loses 1 base of germline sequence and J loses 5 bases, and the interval between the two ends is 6 bases. The germline V gene encodes CDR1 LNHDA and CDR2 SQIVND (reference sequence). The clonotype originates from an adult with an advanced solid tumor such as melanoma, head and neck, liver or kidney cancer. This sequence uses TRBV19 and TRBJ1-5, with the D gene call left open. The sequencing here drew on CD4+ or CD8+ T cells sorted from blood, taken in a trial of the OX40 agonist ivuxolimab. The DNA reads TGTGCCAGTAGTATAGTCGGCGATCAGCCCCAGCATTTT. It is translated as CASSIVGDQPQHF.